These 13 T cell receptor beta chains share one sample of origin, sequenced in a study of T cell repertoires in cytomegalovirus infection. Their antigens are not known. TCRdb re-analysed the reads in MiXCR, keeping a single row per CDR3 protein. The sample contains some 920,000 distinct CDR3 sequences, about a third of which appear only once. Sequencing was performed on cultured CD8+ T cells from PBMCs, taken from culture after CMV antigen stimulation. The receptors were gathered from a human donor in good health (CMV status not recorded). Some clones in this sample may be carry-over from other donors' samples.

The V call is TRBV27, the J call TRBJ1-5; TRBD1 aligns across 7 bases. Germline V lookup: CDR1 MNHEY, CDR2 SMNVEV (reference sequence). The CDR3 is 15 residues long. Trimming cost V 6 bases and J 0 bases; bases outside gene matches: 5. CDR3 sequence (DNA): TGTGCCAGCAGAAGACAGGGCGATAGCAATCAGCCCCAGCATTTT. As protein: CASRRQGDSNQPQHF.

This chain uses TRBV12-3 or TRBV12-4 with TRBJ2-5, with D hard to call. This CDR3 has 12 amino acids. V was clipped by 4 bases and J by 2 bases, with 5 bases between them. CDR3 protein: CASSSQQETQYF. CDR3 bases: TGTGCCAGCAGTTCCCAACAAGAGACCCAGTACTTC.

This clonotype was seen repeatedly, ten times or more. V is TRBV7-2 and J is TRBJ2-1; 7 bases agree with TRBD1. V lost 1 base to trimming and J lost 4 bases; unmatched junction nucleotides: 10. CDR1 and CDR2 (germline): SGHTA, FQGNSA. The CDR3 is 17 amino acids. CDR3 amino acids: CASSLVTRTGPYNEQFF. In nucleotides, the CDR3 is TGTGCCAGCAGCTTAGTAACTCGGACAGGACCTTACAATGAGCAGTTCTTC.

J is TRBJ1-5 and V is TRBV6-1, with 7 bases fitting TRBD1. The CDR3 runs to 14 residues. Germline V gene lookup returns CDR1 MNHNS and CDR2 SASEGT. J lost 9 bases, V lost 5 bases, and 10 bases had no gene match. CDR3 in amino acids: CASSNTGVASPQHF. The DNA for the CDR3 is TGTGCCAGCAGTAATACAGGGGTTGCCTCGCCCCAGCATTTT.

This rearrangement joins TRBV18 to TRBJ1-3; perhaps TRBD1 as D (5 bases). The CDR3 is 15 amino acids. The germline V gene has CDR1 KGHSH and CDR2 LQKENI. The germline V and J ends were trimmed by 6 bases and 0 bases, with 12 bases remaining between them. CDR3 protein: CASSGDRSSGNTIYF. In DNA, the CDR3 is TGTGCCAGCTCCGGGGACCGTTCCTCTGGAAACACCATATATTTT.

As to this clonotype: The junction differs from germline at one of its ends, possibly a read error. The chain has TRBV6-2 or TRBV6-3 and TRBJ2-6; D might be TRBD2 (5 bases). Germline CDR1 MNHEY, CDR2 SVGEGT. This CDR3 is 15 amino acids long. CDR3 amino acids: CVSRLDFSGANVLTF. In nucleotides, the CDR3 is TGTGTCAGCAGACTGGACTTCTCTGGGGCCAACGTCCTGACTTTC.

The J gene is TRBJ2-3, the V gene TRBV27; TRBD2 agrees at 11 bases. There are 16 residues in the CDR3. The ends lost 3 bases at V and 4 bases at J; junction bases unmatched: 6. Germline CDR1 MNHEY, CDR2 SMNVEV (reference sequence). CDR3 amino acids: CASSFLGSGGADTQYF. The CDR3, as DNA: TGTGCCAGCAGTTTCCTTGGTAGCGGGGGGGCAGATACGCAGTATTTT.

A remark on this clonotype: A much larger clone is a single base away; this may be a read error. This CDR3 is missing its conserved last phenylalanine or tryptophan, likely due to a read error. The rearrangement links TRBV7-6 to TRBJ2-1, with 9 positions matching TRBD2. The V and J ends lost 5 bases and 7 bases, in that order; junction bases with no gene match: 9. Germline V lookup: CDR1 SGHVS, CDR2 FNYEAQ. There are 15 residues in the CDR3. The CDR3 DNA is TGTGCCAGCAGCCCACGGCGGGGGGGCCTGAATGAGCAGTTCATC. This codes for CASSPRRGGLNEQFI.

This clonotype has a count of ten or more. The chain carries TRBV12-3 or TRBV12-4 and TRBJ2-5, with D maybe TRBD2 (5 bases). This CDR3 comprises 17 residues. V lost 2 bases and J lost 1, with 17 bases in between. CDR3 loop: CASSLRGLVSVQETQYF. CDR3 DNA: TGTGCCAGCAGTTTACGGGGTCTGGTGTCAGTCCAAGAGACCCAGTACTTC.

This clonotype was found a few times. V is TRBV6-5 and J is TRBJ2-3, with TRBD2 identical over 8 bases. J gave up 2 bases and V 5 bases, and 9 bases lay outside the gene matches. The CDR3 is 16 residues long. CDR1 is MNHEY and CDR2 is SVGAGI in the germline V gene. CDR3 DNA sequence: TGTGCCAGCAGTCCCCGCGGGGGGCTCCCCACAGATACGCAGTATTTT. Protein sequence: CASSPRGGLPTDTQYF.

In this sample, this clonotype turned up a few times. J is TRBJ1-3 and V is TRBV6-6, with D maybe TRBD1 (6 bases). V shed 0 bases and J shed 3 bases, with 9 bases lying between them. The CDR3 is 15 residues long. CDR1 is MNHNY and CDR2 is SVGAGI in the germline V gene (reference sequence). As DNA, the CDR3 is TGTGCCAGCAGTTACTCTACAGGGATTGGAAACACCATATATTTT. This encodes CASSYSTGIGNTIYF.

The chain couples TRBV10-3 to TRBJ2-3; TRBD1 is a possible D gene (6 bases). CDR1 is ENHRY and CDR2 is SYGVKD in the germline V gene. The CDR3 totals 12 residues. The V end lost 5 bases, the J end lost 9 bases, and 12 bases lay between the germline ends. The CDR3 sequence is CAISFPGDTQYF. In DNA form, the CDR3 reads TGTGCCATCAGTTTCCCAGGGGACACGCAGTATTTT.

As to this clonotype: Its ends do not fully match the called genes, so a read error is possible. V and J are TRBV6-2 or TRBV6-3 and TRBJ2-6; D gene ambiguous. This CDR3 contains 20 residues. Germline assignment: CDR1 MNHEY and CDR2 SVGEGT. The CDR3 region has the DNA TGTGCCAGCAGTTACTCCCGGGCACGAGACCCTGTCTCTGCGGCCAACGTCCTGACTTTC. Its protein is CASSYSRARDPVSAANVLTF.